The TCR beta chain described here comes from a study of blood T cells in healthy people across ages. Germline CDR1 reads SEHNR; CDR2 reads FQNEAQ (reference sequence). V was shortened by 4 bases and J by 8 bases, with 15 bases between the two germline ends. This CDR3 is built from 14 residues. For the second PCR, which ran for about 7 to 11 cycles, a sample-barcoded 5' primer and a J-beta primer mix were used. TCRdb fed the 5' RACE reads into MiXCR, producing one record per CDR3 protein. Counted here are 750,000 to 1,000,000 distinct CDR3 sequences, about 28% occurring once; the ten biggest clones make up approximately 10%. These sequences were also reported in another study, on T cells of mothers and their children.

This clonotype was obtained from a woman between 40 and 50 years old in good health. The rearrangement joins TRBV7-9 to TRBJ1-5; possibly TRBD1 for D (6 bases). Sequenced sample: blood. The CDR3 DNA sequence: TGTGCCAGCAGCTCAACAGGGAGCCCTAAGCCCCAGCATTTT. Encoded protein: CASSSTGSPKPQHF.